These T cell receptor beta chains were read from a single sample in a study of blood T cell repertoires in COVID-19. Generated by immunoSEQ multiplex PCR, the TCRdb table keeps only in-frame clones and is missing some. The sample yields about 68,000 clones, around 85% seen once. The sequenced material came from peripheral blood. The receptors come from a man between 50 and 59 years old with acute or convalescent COVID-19. CDR3s include the opening cysteine and the closing phenylalanine or tryptophan. Each record gives: J gene, V gene, clone size, D gene, CDR3 length, CDR3 protein, CDR3 DNA. The D gene is left open where the match is weak. Clone size is shown for a subset of rows, as once, few, many or a class of expanded clone.

J gene: TRBJ2-4; V gene: TRBV4-2; clone size: -; D gene: TRBD1; CDR3 length: 17; CDR3 protein: CASSQVDRGWSKNIQYF; CDR3 DNA: TGTGCCAGCAGCCAAGTAGACAGGGGTTGGTCCAAAAACATTCAGTACTTC
J gene: TRBJ2-4; V gene: TRBV7-2; clone size: -; D gene: TRBD2; CDR3 length: 14; CDR3 protein: CASSSLAGKNIQYF; CDR3 DNA: TGTGCCAGCAGCTCCCTAGCGGGGAAAAACATTCAGTACTTC
J gene: TRBJ2-1; V gene: TRBV6-5; clone size: -; D gene: TRBD1; CDR3 length: 15; CDR3 protein: CASRPDRGRYNEQFF; CDR3 DNA: TGTGCCAGCAGACCCGACAGGGGACGCTACAATGAGCAGTTCTTC
J gene: TRBJ1-1; V gene: TRBV7-9; clone size: once; D gene: -; CDR3 length: 13; CDR3 protein: CASSFPGSTEAFF; CDR3 DNA: TGTGCCAGCAGCTTCCCTGGGAGCACTGAAGCTTTCTTT
J gene: TRBJ2-7; V gene: TRBV11-2; clone size: -; D gene: TRBD2; CDR3 length: 16; CDR3 protein: CASSLGTSGGAYEQYF; CDR3 DNA: TGTGCCAGCAGCTTAGGGACTAGCGGGGGGGCCTACGAGCAGTACTTC
J gene: TRBJ1-1; V gene: TRBV15; clone size: -; D gene: -; CDR3 length: 14; CDR3 protein: CATSRDRMNTEAFF; CDR3 DNA: TGTGCCACCAGCAGAGACAGAATGAACACTGAAGCTTTCTTT
J gene: TRBJ2-3; V gene: TRBV7-3; clone size: -; D gene: TRBD1; CDR3 length: 16; CDR3 protein: CASSLGGQGFTDTQYF; CDR3 DNA: TGTGCCAGCAGCCTAGGGGGACAGGGCTTCACAGATACGCAGTATTTT
J gene: TRBJ1-2; V gene: TRBV2; clone size: -; D gene: -; CDR3 length: 12; CDR3 protein: CASSSGTHGYTF; CDR3 DNA: TGTGCCAGCAGTTCCGGGACTCATGGCTACACCTTC
J gene: TRBJ2-3; V gene: TRBV27; clone size: -; D gene: -; CDR3 length: 19; CDR3 protein: CASSSLLGGLPFGTDTQYF; CDR3 DNA: TGTGCCAGCAGTTCCCTATTGGGGGGTTTACCATTTGGTACAGATACGCAGTATTTT
J gene: TRBJ2-5; V gene: TRBV15; clone size: -; D gene: TRBD2; CDR3 length: 14; CDR3 protein: CATSGSGGMETQYF; CDR3 DNA: TGTGCCACCAGCGGGAGCGGGGGAATGGAGACCCAGTACTTC
J gene: TRBJ2-7; V gene: TRBV19; clone size: few; D gene: TRBD1; CDR3 length: 14; CDR3 protein: CASSPDRERSWQYF; CDR3 DNA: TGTGCCAGTAGTCCGGACAGGGAGCGGTCTTGGCAGTACTTC
J gene: TRBJ1-1; V gene: TRBV29-1; clone size: -; D gene: -; CDR3 length: 14; CDR3 protein: CSVGGTEGNTEAFF; CDR3 DNA: TGCAGCGTTGGGGGGACGGAGGGAAACACTGAAGCTTTCTTT
J gene: TRBJ1-6; V gene: TRBV12-2; clone size: -; D gene: -; CDR3 length: 21; CDR3 protein: CASRVAGVPLGAPVNNSPLHF; CDR3 DNA: TGTGCAAGTCGCGTGGCAGGGGTGCCGCTAGGGGCCCCTGTCAATAATTCACCCCTCCACTTT
J gene: TRBJ2-3; V gene: TRBV2; clone size: few; D gene: -; CDR3 length: 13; CDR3 protein: CASNQMSTDTQYF; CDR3 DNA: TGTGCCAGCAATCAAATGAGCACGGATACGCAGTATTTT
J gene: TRBJ1-1; V gene: TRBV2; clone size: few; D gene: -; CDR3 length: 13; CDR3 protein: CASKMGVRTEAFF; CDR3 DNA: TGTGCCAGCAAGATGGGAGTTAGGACTGAAGCTTTCTTT
J gene: TRBJ2-1; V gene: TRBV15; clone size: -; D gene: TRBD2; CDR3 length: 13; CDR3 protein: CATSRGGENEQFF; CDR3 DNA: TGTGCCACCAGCAGGGGGGGGGAAAATGAGCAGTTCTTC
J gene: TRBJ1-3; V gene: TRBV5-1; clone size: -; D gene: -; CDR3 length: 16; CDR3 protein: CASSVQGFSDVDTIYF; CDR3 DNA: TGCGCCAGCAGCGTACAGGGTTTTAGTGATGTAGACACCATATATTTT
J gene: TRBJ2-5; V gene: TRBV24-1; clone size: -; D gene: TRBD1; CDR3 length: 14; CDR3 protein: CATSDLGQQETQYF; CDR3 DNA: TGTGCCACCAGTGACCTGGGACAGCAAGAGACCCAGTACTTC
J gene: TRBJ2-1; V gene: TRBV3-1/TRBV3-2; clone size: -; D gene: -; CDR3 length: 14; CDR3 protein: CASSQDTTYNEQFF; CDR3 DNA: TGTGCCAGCAGCCAGGACACTACATACAATGAGCAGTTCTTC
J gene: TRBJ2-5; V gene: TRBV3-1/TRBV3-2; clone size: -; D gene: -; CDR3 length: 14; CDR3 protein: CASSQVDSSETQYF; CDR3 DNA: TGTGCCAGCAGCCAAGTGGACAGTTCTGAGACCCAGTACTTC
J gene: TRBJ2-1; V gene: TRBV6-5; clone size: -; D gene: TRBD2; CDR3 length: 15; CDR3 protein: CASSTGTSGRGEQFF; CDR3 DNA: TGTGCCAGCAGTACCGGGACTAGCGGGAGGGGCGAGCAGTTCTTC
J gene: TRBJ1-2; V gene: TRBV7-8; clone size: -; D gene: -; CDR3 length: 17; CDR3 protein: CASSLAFTGITNYGYTF; CDR3 DNA: TGTGCCAGCAGCTTAGCCTTTACAGGGATCACTAACTATGGCTACACCTTC
J gene: TRBJ2-2; V gene: TRBV27; clone size: -; D gene: TRBD1; CDR3 length: 16; CDR3 protein: CASSVQGAMNTGELFF; CDR3 DNA: TGTGCCAGCAGTGTACAGGGGGCTATGAACACCGGGGAGCTGTTTTTT
J gene: TRBJ1-4; V gene: TRBV2; clone size: few; D gene: TRBD1; CDR3 length: 14; CDR3 protein: CASSTTTGNEKLFF; CDR3 DNA: TGTGCCAGCAGTACGACGACAGGGAATGAAAAACTGTTTTTT
J gene: TRBJ2-5; V gene: TRBV7-6; clone size: -; D gene: TRBD1; CDR3 length: 15; CDR3 protein: CASSLVGGLGETQYF; CDR3 DNA: TGTGCCAGCAGCTTAGTAGGGGGCCTGGGGGAGACCCAGTACTTC
J gene: TRBJ1-2; V gene: TRBV5-6; clone size: -; D gene: TRBD1; CDR3 length: 16; CDR3 protein: CASSLAKRDRGLGYTF; CDR3 DNA: TGTGCCAGCAGCTTGGCCAAACGGGACAGGGGGCTTGGCTACACCTTC
J gene: TRBJ2-1; V gene: TRBV9; clone size: once; D gene: TRBD1; CDR3 length: 14; CDR3 protein: CASSPRTGGTEQFF; CDR3 DNA: TGTGCCAGCAGCCCACGGACAGGGGGCACTGAGCAGTTCTTC
J gene: TRBJ2-3; V gene: TRBV7-3; clone size: -; D gene: -; CDR3 length: 13; CDR3 protein: CASSLSRGDTQYF; CDR3 DNA: TGTGCCAGCAGCTTATCTCGGGGGGATACGCAGTATTTT
J gene: TRBJ1-4; V gene: TRBV6-1; clone size: -; D gene: -; CDR3 length: 13; CDR3 protein: CASSERVAEKLFF; CDR3 DNA: TGTGCCAGCAGTGAACGGGTCGCTGAAAAACTGTTTTTT
J gene: TRBJ1-1; V gene: TRBV3-1/TRBV3-2; clone size: -; D gene: -; CDR3 length: 15; CDR3 protein: CASSKTQGKDTEAFF; CDR3 DNA: TGTGCCAGCAGCAAAACACAGGGTAAGGACACTGAAGCTTTCTTT
J gene: TRBJ2-7; V gene: TRBV14; clone size: -; D gene: -; CDR3 length: 15; CDR3 protein: CASSQESRGWDEQYF; CDR3 DNA: TGTGCCAGCAGCCAAGAAAGCAGGGGTTGGGACGAGCAGTACTTC
J gene: TRBJ1-4; V gene: TRBV18; clone size: -; D gene: -; CDR3 length: 15; CDR3 protein: CASSPAPGENEKLFF; CDR3 DNA: TGTGCCAGCTCACCAGCTCCGGGGGAGAATGAAAAACTGTTTTTT
J gene: TRBJ2-4; V gene: TRBV27; clone size: -; D gene: -; CDR3 length: 18; CDR3 protein: CASSSSGWYGLAKNIQYF; CDR3 DNA: TGTGCCAGCAGCAGTAGTGGCTGGTATGGGCTAGCCAAAAACATTCAGTACTTC